This T cell receptor (beta chain) was captured in a study of control samples from healthy donors and cancer patients. Trimming took off 2 bases at V and 5 bases at J, with 6 bases between the two ends. This CDR3 contains 13 residues. CDR1 and CDR2 from the germline V gene are MNHEY and SVGAGI. Here immunoSEQ multiplex PCR was the method, and the copy in TCRdb shows in-frame clones only, minus some. Among around 40,000 clones, around 93% were seen once, and the ten largest hold over 20%. The TCR was taken from a middle-aged woman with head and neck cancer. The V gene is TRBV6-5, the J gene TRBJ1-4; no reliable D call. Specimen: PBMCs. DNA of the CDR3: TGTGCCAGCAGTTACGCGGGAAATGAAAAACTGTTTTTT. It encodes CASSYAGNEKLFF.